This T cell receptor (beta chain) was sequenced for a study of blood T cell repertoires in COVID-19. V dropped 4 bases and J dropped 4; count of bases not matched to a gene: 7. Germline CDR1 reads MDHEN; CDR2 reads SYDVKM. The CDR3 loop spans 16 amino acids. The assay was immunoSEQ multiplex PCR, and TCRdb's table has in-frame clones only and misses some. The table has 110,000 to 150,000 clones, 79% seen once. The sequence was collected from a man in his fifties with active or convalescent COVID-19. Sequencing was carried out using peripheral blood. V usage is TRBV28 and J usage is TRBJ2-5; 12 nucleotides match TRBD1. The CDR3 protein is CASSSRDRGLVETQYF. The DNA of the CDR3 is TGTGCCAGCAGTTCCCGGGACAGGGGGCTTGTAGAGACCCAGTACTTC.